This TCR beta chain is drawn from a study of cytomegalovirus exposure and HLA in healthy donors. General study results and limits: In a later analysis, about 17,000 TCR beta sequences were associated with HLA alleles at 0.05 false discovery rate. A previous analysis found most TCR beta V segments productive roughly 87% or roughly 30% of the time. In a later analysis, common viral pathogens appeared linked to several of the most significant clusters.

The PCR was carried out with 60 Vbeta primers and 13 Jbeta primers. Original analysis: Later work found around 72 million unique TCR beta chains, with some 11 million shared. Measured with immunoSEQ multiplex PCR; TCRdb has only the in-frame clones, and not every one. The D gene and trimming were derived from the DNA, and the V and J assignments and clone size from that table. The repertoire holds approximately 170,000 clones, with 68% as singletons. Turning to this clone: Its antigen is as yet unknown. Its ends do not fully match the called genes, so a read error is possible. Other DNA sequences in the sample encode the same CDR3.

CDR1 KGHSH and CDR2 LQKENI come from the germline V gene. CDR3 size: 15 residues. The specimen was PBMCs. The receptor's source is a woman younger than 35 in good health and CMV-seropositive. V is TRBV18 and J is TRBJ2-1; 9 bases align to TRBD1. This chain's CDR3 is CASSPPRTGDNEQFF. The DNA of the CDR3 is TGTGCCAGTTCACCACCCAGGACAGGGGACAATGAGCAGTTCTTC.